The source of this T cell receptor beta chain is a study of cytomegalovirus exposure and HLA in healthy donors. Of note for this clone: Its antigen is undetermined.

Per germline, CDR1 LNHDA and CDR2 SQIVND (reference sequence). The CDR3 runs 14 residues. The V segment lost 5 bases and the J segment 0 bases; nucleotides outside the gene matches: 4. The primer mix had 60 Vbeta and 13 Jbeta primers. Assay: immunoSEQ multiplex PCR; the TCRdb copy retains only in-frame clones and omits some. The repertoire holds 120,000 or so clones, with around three quarters as singletons. Study-level points and caveats: Some TCR beta chains (around 180 of them) were listed as cytomegalovirus-associated.

This chain uses TRBV19 with TRBJ2-7; TRBD1 agrees at 7 bases. Input material: PBMCs. This TCR was sampled from a man younger than 30 in good health and CMV-seropositive. CDR3 nucleotides: TGTGCCAGTAGTGCAGGACAGGTCTCCTACGAGCAGTACTTC. Its translation: CASSAGQVSYEQYF.